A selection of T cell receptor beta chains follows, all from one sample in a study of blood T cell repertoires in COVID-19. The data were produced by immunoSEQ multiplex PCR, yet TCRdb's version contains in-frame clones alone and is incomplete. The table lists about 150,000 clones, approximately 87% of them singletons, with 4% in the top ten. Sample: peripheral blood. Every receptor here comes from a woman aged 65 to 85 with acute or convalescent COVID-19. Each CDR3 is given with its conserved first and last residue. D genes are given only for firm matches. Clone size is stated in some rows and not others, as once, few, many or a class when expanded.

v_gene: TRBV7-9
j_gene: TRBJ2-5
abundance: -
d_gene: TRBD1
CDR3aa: CASSPLGQTKETQYF
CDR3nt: TGTGCCAGCAGCCCCCTGGGACAGACTAAAGAGACCCAGTACTTC

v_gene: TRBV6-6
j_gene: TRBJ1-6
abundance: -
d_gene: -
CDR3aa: CASCPPNSPLHF
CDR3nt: TGTGCCAGCTGTCCCCCAAATTCACCCCTCCACTTT

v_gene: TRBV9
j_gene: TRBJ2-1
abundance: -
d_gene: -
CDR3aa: CASSPQYSHLAVSYNEQFF
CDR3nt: TGTGCCAGCAGCCCACAGTATTCCCATTTAGCGGTAAGCTACAATGAGCAGTTCTTC

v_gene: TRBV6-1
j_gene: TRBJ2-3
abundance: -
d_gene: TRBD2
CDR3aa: CASSDLSGSGADTQYF
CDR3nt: TGTGCCAGCAGTGACCTTAGCGGGAGCGGGGCGGATACGCAGTATTTT

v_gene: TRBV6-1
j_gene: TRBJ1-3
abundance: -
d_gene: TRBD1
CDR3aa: CASSEKTGLGNTIYF
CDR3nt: TGTGCCAGCAGTGAGAAGACAGGGCTTGGAAACACCATATATTTT

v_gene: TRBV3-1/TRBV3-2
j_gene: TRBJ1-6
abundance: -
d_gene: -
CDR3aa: CASSQEGELRSSPLHF
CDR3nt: TGTGCCAGCAGCCAAGAAGGAGAGCTTCGTAGTTCACCCCTCCACTTT

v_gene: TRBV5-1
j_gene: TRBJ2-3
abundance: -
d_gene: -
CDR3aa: CASSLEDLGDTQYF
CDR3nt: TGCGCCAGCAGCCTAGAGGACTTGGGGGATACGCAGTATTTT

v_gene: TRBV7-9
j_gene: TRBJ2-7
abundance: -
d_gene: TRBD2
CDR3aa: CASSLGWRGYYEQYF
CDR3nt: TGTGCCAGCAGCTTAGGGTGGCGGGGGTACTACGAGCAGTACTTC

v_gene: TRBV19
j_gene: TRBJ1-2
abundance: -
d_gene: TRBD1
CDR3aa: CASSPPYQTGFYGYTF
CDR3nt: TGTGCCAGTAGTCCACCCTATCAGACAGGGTTCTACGGCTACACCTTC

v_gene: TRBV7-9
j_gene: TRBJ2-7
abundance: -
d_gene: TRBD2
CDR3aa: CASSSGTNIYEQYF
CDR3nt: TGTGCCAGCAGCTCCGGGACTAATATCTACGAGCAGTACTTC

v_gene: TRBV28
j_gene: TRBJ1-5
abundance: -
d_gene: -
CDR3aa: CAIGYNANQPQHF
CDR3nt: TGTGCCATCGGGTATAATGCCAATCAGCCCCAGCATTTT

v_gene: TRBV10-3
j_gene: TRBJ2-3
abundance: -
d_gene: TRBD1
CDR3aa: CAISDREKVTDTQYF
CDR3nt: TGTGCCATCAGCGACAGGGAGAAGGTAACAGATACGCAGTATTTT

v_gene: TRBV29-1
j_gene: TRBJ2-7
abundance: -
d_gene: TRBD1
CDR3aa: CSVEDSWTGGSEQYF
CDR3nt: TGCAGCGTTGAAGATTCGTGGACAGGGGGCTCCGAGCAGTACTTC

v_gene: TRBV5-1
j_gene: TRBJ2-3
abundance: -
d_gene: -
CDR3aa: CASNMAISTDTQYF
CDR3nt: TGCGCCAGCAATATGGCAATTAGCACAGATACGCAGTATTTT

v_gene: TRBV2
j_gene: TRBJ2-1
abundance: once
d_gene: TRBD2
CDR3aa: CASSEGAGGTDEQFF
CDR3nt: TGTGCCAGCAGTGAAGGGGCGGGAGGTACTGATGAGCAGTTCTTC

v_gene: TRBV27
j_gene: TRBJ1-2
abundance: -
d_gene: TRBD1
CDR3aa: CASRGQGLHYGYTF
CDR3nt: TGTGCCAGCAGGGGACAGGGCCTCCACTATGGCTACACCTTC

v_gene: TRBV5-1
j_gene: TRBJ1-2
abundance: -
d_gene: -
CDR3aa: CASSRGSVLDSYGYTF
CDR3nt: TGCGCCAGCAGCCGGGGTAGTGTGTTGGATAGCTATGGCTACACCTTC

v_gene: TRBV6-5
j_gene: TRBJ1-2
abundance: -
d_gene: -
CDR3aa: CASRDTGYYGYTF
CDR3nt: TGTGCCAGCAGAGACACAGGTTACTATGGCTACACCTTC

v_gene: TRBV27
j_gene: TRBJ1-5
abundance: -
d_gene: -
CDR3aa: CASRRGQQPQHF
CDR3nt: TGTGCCAGCAGGCGGGGGCAACAGCCCCAGCATTTT

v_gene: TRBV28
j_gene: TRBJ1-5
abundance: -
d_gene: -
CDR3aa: CASSWQGGQHF
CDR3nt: TGTGCCAGCAGTTGGCAGGGCGGCCAGCATTTT

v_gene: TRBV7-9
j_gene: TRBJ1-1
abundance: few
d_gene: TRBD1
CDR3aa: CASSLRGQGANTEAFF
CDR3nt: TGTGCCAGCAGCTTAAGGGGACAGGGGGCTAACACTGAAGCTTTCTTT

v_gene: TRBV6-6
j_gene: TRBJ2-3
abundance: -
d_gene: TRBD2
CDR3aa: CAALAGVFTSTDTQYF
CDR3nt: TGTGCCGCTCTAGCGGGAGTATTCACTAGCACAGATACGCAGTATTTT

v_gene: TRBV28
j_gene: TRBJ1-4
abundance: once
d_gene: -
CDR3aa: CASSPSGSNNEKLFF
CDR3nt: TGTGCCAGCAGTCCCTCAGGCTCCAATAATGAAAAACTGTTTTTT

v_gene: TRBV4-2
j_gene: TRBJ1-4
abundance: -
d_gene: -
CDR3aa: CASSYILRGGTNEKLFF
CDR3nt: TGTGCCAGCAGCTATATTCTGCGGGGGGGCACTAATGAAAAACTGTTTTTT

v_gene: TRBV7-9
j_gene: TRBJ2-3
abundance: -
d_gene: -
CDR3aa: CASSLLDTQYF
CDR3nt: TGTGCCAGCAGCTTACTAGATACGCAGTATTTT

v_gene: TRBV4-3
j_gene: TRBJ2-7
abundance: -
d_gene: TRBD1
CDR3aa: CASSQDRGRYEQYF
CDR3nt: TGCGCCAGCAGCCAGGACAGGGGGCGATACGAGCAGTACTTC

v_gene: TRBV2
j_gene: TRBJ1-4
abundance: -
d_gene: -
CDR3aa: CASSGVTGEKLFF
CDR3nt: TGTGCCAGCAGTGGGGTGACAGGCGAAAAACTGTTTTTT

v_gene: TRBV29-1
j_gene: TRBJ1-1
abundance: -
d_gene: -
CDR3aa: CSAINTEAFF
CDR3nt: TGCAGCGCCATTAACACTGAAGCTTTCTTT

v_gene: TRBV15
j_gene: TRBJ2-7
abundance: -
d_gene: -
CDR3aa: CATSRDPGISYEQYF
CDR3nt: TGTGCCACCAGCAGGGACCCAGGGATATCCTACGAGCAGTACTTC

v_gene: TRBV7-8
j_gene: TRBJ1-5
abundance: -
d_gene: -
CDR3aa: CASSLEGKGYNQPQHF
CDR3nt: TGTGCCAGCAGCTTAGAGGGGAAAGGGTACAATCAGCCCCAGCATTTT

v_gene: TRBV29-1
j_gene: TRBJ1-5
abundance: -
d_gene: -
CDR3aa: CSVCENSNQPQHF
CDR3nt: TGCAGCGTTTGCGAGAATAGCAATCAGCCCCAGCATTTT

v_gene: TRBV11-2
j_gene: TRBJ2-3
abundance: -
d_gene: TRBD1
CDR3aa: CASSPWQGADTQYF
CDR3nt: TGTGCCAGCAGCCCATGGCAGGGGGCAGATACGCAGTATTTT

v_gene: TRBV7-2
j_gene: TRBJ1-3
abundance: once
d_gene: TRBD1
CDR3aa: CASSPRTGGDTIYF
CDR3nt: TGTGCCAGCAGCCCAAGGACAGGCGGGGACACCATATATTTT

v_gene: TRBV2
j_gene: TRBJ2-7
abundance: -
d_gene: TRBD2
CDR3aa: CASSPRLAALYEQYF
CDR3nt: TGTGCCAGCAGCCCCCGACTAGCGGCTCTCTACGAGCAGTACTTC

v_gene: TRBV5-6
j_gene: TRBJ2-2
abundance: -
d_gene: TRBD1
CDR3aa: CASSLRQGISGELFF
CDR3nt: TGTGCCAGCAGCTTGAGACAGGGGATCTCCGGGGAGCTGTTTTTT

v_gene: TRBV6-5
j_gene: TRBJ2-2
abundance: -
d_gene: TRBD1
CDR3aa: CASSSPGQGRFGELFF
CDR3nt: TGTGCCAGCAGTTCCCCCGGACAGGGCCGGTTCGGGGAGCTGTTTTTT

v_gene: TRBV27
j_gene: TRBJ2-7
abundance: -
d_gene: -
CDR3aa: CASSWEVGQLSYEQYF
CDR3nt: TGTGCCAGCAGTTGGGAGGTGGGACAGCTCTCCTACGAGCAGTACTTC

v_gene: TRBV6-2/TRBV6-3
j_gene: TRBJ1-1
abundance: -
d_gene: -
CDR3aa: CASSEDMNTEAFF
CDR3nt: TGTGCCAGTAGTGAGGACATGAACACTGAAGCTTTCTTT

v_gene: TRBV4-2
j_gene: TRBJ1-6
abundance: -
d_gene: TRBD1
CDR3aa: CASSLHRGDYNSPLHF
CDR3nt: TGTGCCAGCAGCCTCCACAGGGGTGATTATAATTCACCCCTCCACTTT

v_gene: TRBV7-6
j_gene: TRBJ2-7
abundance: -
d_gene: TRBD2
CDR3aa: CASSLAASGTSYEQYF
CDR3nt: TGTGCCAGCAGCTTAGCGGCTAGCGGTACCTCCTACGAGCAGTACTTC

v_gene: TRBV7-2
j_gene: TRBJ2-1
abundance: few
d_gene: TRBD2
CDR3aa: CASSLGGRAWNEQFF
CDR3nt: TGTGCCAGCAGCTTAGGCGGGAGGGCCTGGAATGAGCAGTTCTTC

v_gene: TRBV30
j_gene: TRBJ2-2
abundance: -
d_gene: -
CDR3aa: CAWSPLGTTRGGELFF
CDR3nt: TGTGCCTGGAGCCCCTTGGGAACTACCCGGGGCGGGGAGCTGTTTTTT

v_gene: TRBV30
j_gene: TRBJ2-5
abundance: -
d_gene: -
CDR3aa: CAWSVWGGGQETQYF
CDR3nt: TGTGCCTGGAGTGTATGGGGAGGGGGCCAAGAGACCCAGTACTTC

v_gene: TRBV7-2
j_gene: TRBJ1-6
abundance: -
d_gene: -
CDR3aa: CASSKNRDNSPLHF
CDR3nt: TGTGCCAGCAGCAAAAACAGGGACAATTCACCCCTCCACTTT

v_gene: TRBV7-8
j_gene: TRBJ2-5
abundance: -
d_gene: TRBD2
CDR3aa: CASSPRLAGDPETQYF
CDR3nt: TGTGCCAGCAGCCCGAGACTAGCGGGAGATCCGGAGACCCAGTACTTC